The 4 T cell receptor beta chains below were found in one sample sequenced in a study of cytomegalovirus exposure and HLA in healthy donors. 60 Vbeta and 13 Jbeta primers were used in PCR. Assay used: immunoSEQ multiplex PCR; TCRdb lists only in-frame clones, some missing. The table records tens of thousands of clones, roughly 77% of them present only once. Sample: PBMCs. These receptors were obtained from a man between 35 and 55 years old in good health and CMV-seronegative.

Only a few counts were recorded for this clone. The rearrangement uses TRBV27 and TRBJ1-1; D ambiguous. V gave up 8 bases and J gave up 0 bases, with 7 bases separating them. Per germline, CDR1 MNHEY and CDR2 SMNVEV (reference sequence). There are 12 residues in the CDR3. CDR3 residues: CASLGLNTEAFF. The CDR3 nucleotides are TGTGCCAGCCTTGGGCTGAACACTGAAGCTTTCTTT.

The chain is built from TRBV29-1 and TRBJ2-3, with D perhaps TRBD2 (6 bases). Trimming shortened V by 3 bases and J by 1 base, and 11 bases separated the two germline ends. Germline-derived CDR1 and CDR2 are SQVTM and ANQGSEA. CDR3 length equals 14 residues. The CDR3 is CSVDGRRGTDTQYF. CDR3 nucleotide sequence: TGCAGCGTTGATGGGAGGAGAGGCACAGATACGCAGTATTTT.

The V gene is TRBV28, the J gene TRBJ2-5; TRBD2 might be the D (5 bases). Trimming stripped 6 bases from V and 0 bases from J, with 14 bases between. The CDR3 has 15 amino acids. Germline CDR1 MDHEN, CDR2 SYDVKM. The CDR3 DNA sequence: TGTGCCAGCAGCGGGGTAGCGTTATACCAAGAGACCCAGTACTTC. This sequence encodes CASSGVALYQETQYF.

The rearrangement joins TRBV2 to TRBJ1-1; no definite D call. CDR3 size: 12 residues. V was pared by 7 bases and J by 12 bases, with 18 bases between. The V gene's germline CDR1 is SNHLY and CDR2 FYNNEI. The CDR3 is CASTDPVLVSFF. For the CDR3, the DNA is TGTGCCAGCACAGATCCTGTTCTGGTTTCTTTCTTT.